This TCR beta chain was identified during a study of T-cell reconstitution after alpha-beta-depleted transplantation in children. Study results and caveats: After one year, T-cell counts and TCRbeta diversity mostly came from new T cells. Where alpha-beta T cells came from about two months after transplant was reportedly several hundred expanded graft clones.

With 3 bases removed from V and 4 bases from J, the gap between germline ends came to 16 bases. CDR1 is LNHNV, CDR2 YYDKDF, per germline (reference sequence). This CDR3 has 16 amino acids. TCRbeta library preparation incorporated unique molecular identifiers. MiXCR, applied by TCRdb to the PCR reads, yields one record per CDR3 protein. The sample records just under 350,000 distinct CDR3 sequences, about 17% being singletons. This clonotype has more than one count but fewer than ten. What it recognizes is unknown. Sequencing used PBMCs, mostly from graft donor cells, obtained 360 days after TCRalphabeta/CD19-depleted stem cell transplant. The chain employs TRBV15 and TRBJ2-1; the D call may be TRBD1 or TRBD2 (5 bases each). This receptor was taken from a male patient between 2 and 9 years old who had a stem cell transplant for acute lymphoblastic leukemia, so the T cells may come from the graft donor. The CDR3 is CATSRNGAGSYNEQFF. CDR3 DNA sequence: TGTGCCACCAGCAGGAACGGGGCCGGATCTTACAATGAGCAGTTCTTC. Full variable domain (rest looked up from reference TRBV15 and TRBJ2-1): DAMVIQNPRYQVTQFGKPVTLSCSQTLNHNVMYWYQQKSSQAPKLLFHYYDKDFNNEADTPDNFQSRRPNTSFCFLDIRSPGLGDTAMYLCATSRNGAGSYNEQFFGPGTRLTVL.